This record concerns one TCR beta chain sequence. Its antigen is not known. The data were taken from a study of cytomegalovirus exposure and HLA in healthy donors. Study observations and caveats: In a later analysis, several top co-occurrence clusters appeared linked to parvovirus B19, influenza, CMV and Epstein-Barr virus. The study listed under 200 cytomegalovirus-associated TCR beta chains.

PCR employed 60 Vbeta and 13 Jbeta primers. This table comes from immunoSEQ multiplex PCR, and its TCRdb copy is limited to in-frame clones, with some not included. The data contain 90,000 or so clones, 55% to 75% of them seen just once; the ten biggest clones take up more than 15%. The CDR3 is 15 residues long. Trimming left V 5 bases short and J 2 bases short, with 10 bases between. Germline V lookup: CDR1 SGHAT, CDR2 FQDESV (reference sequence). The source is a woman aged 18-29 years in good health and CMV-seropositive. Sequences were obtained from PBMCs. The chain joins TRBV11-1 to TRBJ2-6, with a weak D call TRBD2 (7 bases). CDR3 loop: CASSRGGAGANVLTF. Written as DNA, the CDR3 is TGTGCCAGCAGCAGGGGGGGAGCTGGGGCCAACGTCCTGACTTTC. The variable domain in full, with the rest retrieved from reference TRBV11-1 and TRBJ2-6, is EAEVAQSPRYKITEKSQAVAFWCDPISGHATLYWYRQILGQGPELLVQFQDESVVDDSQLPKDRFSAERLKGVDSTLKIQPAELGDSAMYLCASSRGGAGANVLTFGAGSRLTVL.